One T cell receptor beta chain is described in this entry. A multiplex PCR was run with 60 Vbeta primers and 13 Jbeta primers. Method: immunoSEQ multiplex PCR; TCRdb's copy keeps in-frame clones and lacks some. Counted here are around 150,000 clones, more than 60% occurring once; the ten biggest clones make up about 10%. The entry originates in a study of cytomegalovirus exposure and HLA in healthy donors. The CDR3 loop spans 11 amino acids. Looked up from germline, CDR1 is LNHDA and CDR2 is SQIVND (reference sequence). V was clipped by 3 bases and J by 5 bases, with 4 bases between them. This clonotype was sampled from a man aged 30-40 years in good health and CMV-seropositive. The V call is TRBV19, the J call TRBJ2-5; D gene uncertain. The sequencing sample was made of PBMCs. The CDR3 DNA is TGTGCCAGTAGTATCCGGGAGACCCAGTACTTC. Translation gives CASSIRETQYF. The whole variable domain, remainder taken from reference TRBV19 and TRBJ2-5, is DGGITQSPKYLFRKEGQNVTLSCEQNLNHDAMYWYRQDPGQGLRLIYYSQIVNDFQKGDIAEGYSVSREKKESFPLTVTSAQKNPTAFYLCASSIRETQYFGPGTRLLVL.